A single sample is the source of the 13 T cell receptor beta chains below, sequenced in a study of cytomegalovirus exposure and HLA in healthy donors. Here immunoSEQ multiplex PCR was the method, and the copy in TCRdb shows in-frame clones only, minus some. The repertoire has hundreds of thousands of clones, about nine tenths of them found once; the top ten carry roughly 0.75%. Sequencing was performed on PBMCs. The receptors derive from a woman aged 18-35 years in good health and CMV-seronegative.

The CDR3 loop reads CASSPGQGLYNEQFF. The CDR3 region has the DNA TGTGCCAGCAGCCCAGGGCAGGGCCTCTACAATGAGCAGTTCTTC. This chain uses TRBV7-3 with TRBJ2-1; maybe TRBD1 (5 bases). V dropped 5 bases and J dropped 3 bases, with 14 bases sitting between them. The CDR3 is 15 residues long. CDR1 and CDR2 from the germline V gene are SGHTA and FQGTGA.

The chain couples TRBV6-6 to TRBJ2-7; no firm D call. V lost 2 bases and J lost 1, with 9 bases in between. Germline V gene sequence: CDR1 MNHNY, CDR2 SVGAGI (reference sequence). The CDR3 has 14 residues. Here the CDR3 DNA reads TGTGCCAGCAGTTACGAGGCGGTGTCCTACGAGCAGTACTTC. Its translation: CASSYEAVSYEQYF.

Of note for this clone: This same CDR3 is encoded by further DNA sequences in the sample. The J gene is TRBJ1-1, the V gene TRBV5-1, with unresolved D. The CDR3 spans 15 residues. V lost 0 bases to trimming and J lost 0 bases, with 9 bases between them. In germline, CDR1 is SGHRS, CDR2 YFSETQ. The CDR3, as DNA: TGCGCCAGCAGCTTGGCTGCGGGGATGAACACTGAAGCTTTCTTT. Protein sequence: CASSLAAGMNTEAFF.

This clone was counted once. V is TRBV27 and J is TRBJ2-7, with D possibly being TRBD1 (5 bases). The CDR3 is 13 amino acids. Germline values: CDR1 MNHEY, CDR2 SMNVEV (reference sequence). The V end was cut by 3 bases, the J end by 5 bases, with 11 bases between. CDR3 residues: CASSFTRVNEQYF. DNA of the CDR3: TGTGCCAGCAGTTTCACCAGGGTCAACGAGCAGTACTTC.

The rearrangement joins TRBV4-2 to TRBJ1-2; TRBD1 matches at 9 bases. V trimming: 1 base; J trimming: 4 bases; junction bases outside the gene matches: 4. CDR1 is LGHNA and CDR2 is YNFKEQ in the germline V gene. CDR3 length equals 15 residues. Here the CDR3 reads CASSQGTGAGYGYTF. The CDR3 DNA reads TGTGCCAGCAGCCAAGGGACAGGGGCGGGCTATGGCTACACCTTC.

This rearrangement joins TRBV4-1 to TRBJ2-6; a possible D gene is TRBD1 (5 bases). The V end lost 6 bases, the J end lost 0 bases, and 18 bases lay between the germline ends. Germline V gene sequence: CDR1 MGHRA, CDR2 YSYEKL. The CDR3 runs to 18 residues. CDR3 protein: CASSPRTQTFSGANVLTF. CDR3 sequence (DNA): TGCGCCAGCAGTCCCCGGACACAAACCTTCTCTGGGGCCAACGTCCTGACTTTC.

The chain is built from TRBV25-1 and TRBJ2-1; maybe TRBD2 (6 bases). Germline-derived CDR1 and CDR2 are MGHDK and SYGVNS. This CDR3 has 14 amino acids. Trimming shortened V by 4 bases and J by 10 bases, and 17 bases separated the two germline ends. CDR3 in DNA: TGTGCCAGCAGTGGGGGGGTCCGGGGGTACGAGCAGTTCTTC. Translated, it gives CASSGGVRGYEQFF.

V gene TRBV2 combines with J gene TRBJ2-5; 14 bases are a match to TRBD2. V was pared by 0 bases and J by 13 bases, with 7 bases of the junction left unmatched. Germline loops: CDR1 SNHLY, CDR2 FYNNEI. CDR3 length: 15 amino acids. The CDR3 reads CASSEAGTSGRGGYF. CDR3 nucleotides: TGTGCCAGCAGTGAAGCTGGGACTAGCGGGAGAGGGGGGTACTTC.

This clone has more than one count but fewer than ten. V usage is TRBV7-3 and J usage is TRBJ1-2; tentatively, D is TRBD1 (6 bases). Trimming left V 2 bases short and J 6 bases short, with 13 bases between. CDR3 length: 14 residues. Germline loops: CDR1 SGHTA, CDR2 FQGTGA. The CDR3 sequence: CASSLAQGLDGYTF. The CDR3 DNA follows: TGTGCCAGCAGCTTAGCGCAGGGGCTGGATGGCTACACCTTC.

This clone was observed a single time. CDR3 protein: CASSPVRLAGATGELFF. In DNA form, the CDR3 reads TGTGCCAGCTCACCGGTGAGACTAGCGGGAGCCACCGGGGAGCTGTTTTTT. The chain combines TRBV18 with TRBJ2-2; 12 positions match TRBD2. The CDR3 length is 17 residues. The trim removed 3 bases at V and 4 bases at J, leaving 6 bases unmatched. Per germline, CDR1 KGHSH and CDR2 LQKENI.

This chain uses TRBV30 with TRBJ2-6, with D tentatively TRBD1 (6 bases). In germline, CDR1 is GTSNPN, CDR2 SVGIG (reference sequence). The length of the CDR3 is 12 residues. V was shortened by 0 bases and J by 10 bases, with 7 bases between the two germline ends. The CDR3 DNA is TGTGCCTGGAGTGTACAGGGAAACGTCCTGACTTTC. Its protein product is CAWSVQGNVLTF. The full variable domain, with the rest looked up from reference TRBV30 and TRBJ2-6, is SQTIHQWPATLVQPVGSPLSLECTVEGTSNPNLYWYRQAAGRGLQLLFYSVGIGQISSEVPQNLSASRPQDRQFILSSKKLLLSDSGFYLCAWSVQGNVLTFGAGSRLTVL.

CDR3 nucleotides: TGCGCCAGCAGCCCGACAGCGGGGTCCAGAGATACGCAGTATTTT. Protein product: CASSPTAGSRDTQYF. The chain carries TRBV5-1 and TRBJ2-3; 7 bases are a match to TRBD2. J gave up 5 bases and V 4 bases, and 10 bases lay outside the gene matches. The germline V gene has CDR1 SGHRS and CDR2 YFSETQ. This CDR3 is built from 15 residues.

The rearrangement links TRBV28 to TRBJ2-1; 7 bases are a match to TRBD2. The CDR3 loop spans 17 amino acids. Per the germline V gene, CDR1 is MDHEN and CDR2 is SYDVKM. Trimming took 7 bases from V and 9 from J; bases not matched to a gene: 21. The CDR3 reads CASTIGGLAVRGGEQFF. The CDR3 nucleotides are TGTGCCAGCACCATAGGCGGGCTAGCGGTCCGAGGCGGTGAGCAGTTCTTC.